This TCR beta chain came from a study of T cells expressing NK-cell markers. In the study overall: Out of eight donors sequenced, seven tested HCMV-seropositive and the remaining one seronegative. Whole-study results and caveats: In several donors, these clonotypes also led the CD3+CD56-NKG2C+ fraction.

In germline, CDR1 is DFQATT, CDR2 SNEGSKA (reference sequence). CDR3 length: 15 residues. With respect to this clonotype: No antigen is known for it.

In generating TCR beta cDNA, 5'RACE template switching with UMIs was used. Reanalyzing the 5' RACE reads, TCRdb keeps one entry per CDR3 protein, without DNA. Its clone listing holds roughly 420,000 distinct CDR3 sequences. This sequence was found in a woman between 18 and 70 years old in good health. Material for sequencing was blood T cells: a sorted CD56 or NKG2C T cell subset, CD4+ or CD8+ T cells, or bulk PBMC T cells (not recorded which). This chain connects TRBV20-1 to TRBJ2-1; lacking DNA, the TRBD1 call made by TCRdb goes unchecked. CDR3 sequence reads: CSVTGDTGGPNEQFF.